Below, 9 T cell receptor beta chains from the same sample are listed, as sequenced in a study of graft-versus-host responses after intestinal transplantation. Generated by immunoSEQ multiplex PCR, the TCRdb table keeps only in-frame clones and is missing some. The sample comprises some 70,000 clones, around nine tenths of which are singletons, and approximately 6.9% rests with the top ten. The sample was bone marrow, taken approximately 100 weeks after intestinal transplantation. These receptors originate from a human patient who received an intestinal transplant, so some T cells may come from the graft donor.

This rearrangement joins TRBV7-7 to TRBJ2-5, with 14 bases identical to TRBD2. The CDR3 length is 17 residues. V lost 5 bases, J lost 5 bases, and 10 bases stayed unmatched. In germline, CDR1 is SSHAT, CDR2 FNYEAQ (reference sequence). The CDR3 reads CASSPGLAGGVGETQYF. The CDR3 DNA follows: TGTGCCAGCAGCCCTGGACTAGCGGGGGGAGTAGGTGAGACCCAGTACTTC. Drawing the rest from reference TRBV7-7 and TRBJ2-5, the complete variable domain is GAGVSQSPRYKVTKRGQDVTLRCDPISSHATLYWYQQALGQGPEFLTYFNYEAQPDKSGLPSDRFSAERPEGSISTLTIQRTEQRDSAMYRCASSPGLAGGVGETQYFGPGTRLLVL.

The CDR3 reads CASSAGIGPEAFF. CDR3 sequence (DNA): TGTGCCAGCAGTGCCGGGATCGGTCCAGAAGCTTTCTTT. The rearrangement joins TRBV6-6 to TRBJ1-1; D is ambiguous. The V gene's germline CDR1 is MNHNY and CDR2 SVGAGI (reference sequence). V lost 5 bases and J lost 8, with 15 bases in between. This CDR3 region has 13 residues.

The chain employs TRBV6-1 and TRBJ2-3; D is ambiguous. The CDR3 sequence is 18 residues long. Germline values: CDR1 MNHNS, CDR2 SASEGT. Trimming left V 0 bases short and J 0 bases short, with 16 bases between. CDR3 bases: TGTGCCAGCAGTGAAGCCCGCCCCTTCAAACCTAGCACAGATACGCAGTATTTT. Translation gives CASSEARPFKPSTDTQYF.

This clone was counted once. The chain employs TRBV10-2 and TRBJ2-3; no definite D call. The CDR3 is 14 residues long. Per the germline V gene, CDR1 is WSHSY and CDR2 is SAAADI. V shed 4 bases and J shed 2 bases, with 10 bases lying between them. CDR3 nucleotide sequence: TGCGCCAGCAGTGGTCCACTTAACACAGATACGCAGTATTTT. Translating gives CASSGPLNTDTQYF.

The table lists this clone with a count of one. The chain uses TRBV4-1 and TRBJ1-2, with 9 bases matching TRBD1. The CDR3 has 15 residues. V was pared by 2 bases and J by 7 bases, with 8 bases of the junction left unmatched. Germline lookup yields CDR1 MGHRA and CDR2 YSYEKL. CDR3 nucleotides: TGCGCCAGCAGCCAACCGACAGGGGGGAAAAGTGGCTACACCTTC. This translates into CASSQPTGGKSGYTF.

The chain uses TRBV30 and TRBJ2-7; no reliable D call. The germline V gene has CDR1 GTSNPN and CDR2 SVGIG (reference sequence). This CDR3 spans 12 amino acids. Trimming removed 2 bases at V and 1 base at J, with 6 bases between. The CDR3 reads CAWSRLSYEQYF. The CDR3 DNA is TGTGCCTGGAGTAGGCTATCCTACGAGCAGTACTTC.

V gene TRBV9 combines with J gene TRBJ2-3; 9 nucleotides align to TRBD2. Per germline, CDR1 SGDLS and CDR2 YYNGEE. V lost 5 bases to trimming and J lost 6 bases; unmatched junction nucleotides: 13. CDR3 length: 16 amino acids. CDR3 nucleotide sequence: TGTGCCAGCAGTGAAAGTCGGACTAGCGTCGTGGATACGCAGTATTTT. It translates to CASSESRTSVVDTQYF.

The rearrangement joins TRBV11-2 to TRBJ2-1; D gene uncertain. Trimming took off 3 bases at V and 6 bases at J, with 3 bases between the two ends. Per the germline V gene, CDR1 is SGHAT and CDR2 is FQNNGV. This CDR3 has 11 residues. The CDR3 loop is CASSLFNEQFF. CDR3 in DNA: TGTGCCAGCAGCTTGTTCAATGAGCAGTTCTTC.

This clone was seen once. Germline and junction disagree at one end, which may indicate a read error. The chain joins TRBV28 to TRBJ1-6; 8 bases line up with TRBD1. The CDR3 extends over 15 amino acids. CDR1 is MDHEN, CDR2 SYDVKM, per germline. The CDR3 region is CATHRQGTDNSPPHF. For the CDR3, the DNA is TGTGCCACCCACCGACAGGGGACTGATAATTCACCCCCCCACTTT.